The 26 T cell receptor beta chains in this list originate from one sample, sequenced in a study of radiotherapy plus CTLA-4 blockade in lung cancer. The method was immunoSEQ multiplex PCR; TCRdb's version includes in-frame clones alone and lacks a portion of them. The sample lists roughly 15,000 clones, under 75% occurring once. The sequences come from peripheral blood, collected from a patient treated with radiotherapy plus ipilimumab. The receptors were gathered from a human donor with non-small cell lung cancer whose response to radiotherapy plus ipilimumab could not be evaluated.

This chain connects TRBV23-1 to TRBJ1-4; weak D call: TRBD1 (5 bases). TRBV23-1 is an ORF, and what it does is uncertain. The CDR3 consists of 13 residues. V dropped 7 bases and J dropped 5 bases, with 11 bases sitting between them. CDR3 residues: CASIGQLNEKLFF. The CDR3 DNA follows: TGCGCCAGCATCGGACAACTAAATGAAAAACTGTTTTTT.

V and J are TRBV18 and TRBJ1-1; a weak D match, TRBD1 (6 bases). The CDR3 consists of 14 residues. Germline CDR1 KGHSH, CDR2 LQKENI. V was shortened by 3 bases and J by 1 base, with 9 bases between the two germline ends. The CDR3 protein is CASSPARGNTEAFF. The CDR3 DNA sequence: TGTGCCAGCTCACCCGCCAGGGGGAACACTGAAGCTTTCTTT.

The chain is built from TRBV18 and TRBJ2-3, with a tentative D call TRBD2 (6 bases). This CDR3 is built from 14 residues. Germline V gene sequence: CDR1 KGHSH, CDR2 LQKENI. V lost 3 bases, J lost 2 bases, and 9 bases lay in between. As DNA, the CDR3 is TGTGCCAGCTCACCGGGGGGAAACACAGATACGCAGTATTTT. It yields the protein CASSPGGNTDTQYF. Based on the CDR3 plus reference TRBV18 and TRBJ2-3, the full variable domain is NAGVMQNPRHLVRRRGQEARLRCSPMKGHSHVYWYRQLPEEGLKFMVYLQKENIIDESGMPKERFSAEFPKEGPSILRIQQVVRGDSAAYFCASSPGGNTDTQYFGPGTRLTVL.

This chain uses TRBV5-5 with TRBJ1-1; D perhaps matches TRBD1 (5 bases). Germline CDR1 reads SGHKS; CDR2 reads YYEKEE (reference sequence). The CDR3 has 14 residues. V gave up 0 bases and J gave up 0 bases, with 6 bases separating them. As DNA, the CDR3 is TGTGCCAGCAGCTTGGAACAGGTGAACACTGAAGCTTTCTTT. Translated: CASSLEQVNTEAFF.

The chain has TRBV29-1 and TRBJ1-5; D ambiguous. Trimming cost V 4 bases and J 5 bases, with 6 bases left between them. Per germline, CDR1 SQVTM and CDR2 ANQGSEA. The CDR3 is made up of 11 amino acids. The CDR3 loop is CSVGGDQPQHF. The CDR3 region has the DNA TGCAGCGTTGGCGGGGATCAGCCCCAGCATTTT.

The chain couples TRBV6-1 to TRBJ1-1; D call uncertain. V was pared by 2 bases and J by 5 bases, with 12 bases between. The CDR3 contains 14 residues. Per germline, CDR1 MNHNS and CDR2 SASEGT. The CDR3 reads CASSEHSEKTEAFF. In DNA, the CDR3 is TGTGCCAGCAGTGAACACAGTGAAAAGACTGAAGCTTTCTTT.

CDR3 loop: CASSQSQGLRTNEKLFF. The CDR3, as DNA: TGTGCCAGCAGTCAAAGTCAGGGATTGAGGACTAATGAAAAACTGTTTTTT. V is TRBV27 and J is TRBJ1-4, with D perhaps matching TRBD1 (5 bases). CDR1 is MNHEY and CDR2 is SMNVEV in the germline V gene (reference sequence). The CDR3 spans 17 residues. V dropped 5 bases and J dropped 2 bases, with 18 bases sitting between them.

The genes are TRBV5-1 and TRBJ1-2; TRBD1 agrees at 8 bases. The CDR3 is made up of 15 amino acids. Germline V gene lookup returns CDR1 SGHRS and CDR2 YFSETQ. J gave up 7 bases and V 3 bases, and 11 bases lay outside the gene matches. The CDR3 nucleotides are TGCGCCAGCAGCTCGCAGGGGGCTTATGAGGGTGGCTACACCTTC. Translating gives CASSSQGAYEGGYTF.

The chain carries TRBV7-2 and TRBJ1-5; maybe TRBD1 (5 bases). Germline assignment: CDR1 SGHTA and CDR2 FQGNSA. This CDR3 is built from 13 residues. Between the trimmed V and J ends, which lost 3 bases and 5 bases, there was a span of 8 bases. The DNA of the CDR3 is TGTGCCAGCAGCTTGGGGCCTGATCAGCCCCAGCATTTT. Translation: CASSLGPDQPQHF.

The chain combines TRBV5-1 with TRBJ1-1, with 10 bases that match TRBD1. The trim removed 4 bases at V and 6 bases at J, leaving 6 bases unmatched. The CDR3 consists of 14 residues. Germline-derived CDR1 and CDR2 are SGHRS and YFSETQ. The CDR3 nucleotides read TGCGCCAGCAGCCCCGGACAGGGGGGCGCTGAAGCTTTCTTT. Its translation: CASSPGQGGAEAFF.

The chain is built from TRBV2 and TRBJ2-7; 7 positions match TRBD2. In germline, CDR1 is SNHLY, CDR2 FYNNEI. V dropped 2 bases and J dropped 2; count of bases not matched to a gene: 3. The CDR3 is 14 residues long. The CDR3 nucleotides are TGTGCCAGCAGTGAAACTGGGGGGGCCTACGAGCAGTACGTC. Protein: CASSETGGAYEQYV.

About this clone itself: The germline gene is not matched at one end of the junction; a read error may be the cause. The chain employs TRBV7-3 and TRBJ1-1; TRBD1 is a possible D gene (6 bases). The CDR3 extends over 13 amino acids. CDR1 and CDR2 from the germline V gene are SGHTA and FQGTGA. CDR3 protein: CASSLTRTDEAFF. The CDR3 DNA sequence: TGTGCCAGCAGTTTAACCCGGACAGACGAAGCTTTCTTT.

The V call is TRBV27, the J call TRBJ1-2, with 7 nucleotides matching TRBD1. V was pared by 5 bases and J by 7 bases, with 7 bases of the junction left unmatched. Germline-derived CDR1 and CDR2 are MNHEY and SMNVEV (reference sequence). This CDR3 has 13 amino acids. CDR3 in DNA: TGTGCCAGCAGTCCAGACAGGGTACGTGGCTACACCTTC. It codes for CASSPDRVRGYTF.

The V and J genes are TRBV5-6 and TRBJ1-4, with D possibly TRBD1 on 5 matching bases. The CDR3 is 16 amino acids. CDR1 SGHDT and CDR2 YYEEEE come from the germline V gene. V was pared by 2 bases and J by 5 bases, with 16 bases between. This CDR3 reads CASSLKAGGFNEKLFF. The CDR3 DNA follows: TGTGCCAGCAGCTTAAAAGCCGGGGGGTTCAATGAAAAACTGTTTTTT.

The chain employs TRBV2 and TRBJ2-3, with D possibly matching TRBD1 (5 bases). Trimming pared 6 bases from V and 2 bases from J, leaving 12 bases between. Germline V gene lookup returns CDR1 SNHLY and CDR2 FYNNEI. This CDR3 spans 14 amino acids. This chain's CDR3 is CASRMGRDTDTQYF. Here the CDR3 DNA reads TGTGCCAGCAGAATGGGCAGGGACACAGATACGCAGTATTTT.

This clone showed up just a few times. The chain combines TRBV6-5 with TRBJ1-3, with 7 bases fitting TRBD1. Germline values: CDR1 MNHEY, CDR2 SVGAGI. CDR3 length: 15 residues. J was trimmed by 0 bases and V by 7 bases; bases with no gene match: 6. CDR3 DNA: TGTGCCAGCAAAACTAGACAGGGCTCTGGAAACACCATATATTTT. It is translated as CASKTRQGSGNTIYF.

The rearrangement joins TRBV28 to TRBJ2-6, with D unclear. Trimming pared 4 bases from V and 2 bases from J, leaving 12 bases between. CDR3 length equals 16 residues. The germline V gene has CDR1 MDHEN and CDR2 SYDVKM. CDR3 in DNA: TGTGCCAGCAGTTCCCTCCGGTCTGCTGGGGCCAACGTCCTGACTTTC. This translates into CASSSLRSAGANVLTF.

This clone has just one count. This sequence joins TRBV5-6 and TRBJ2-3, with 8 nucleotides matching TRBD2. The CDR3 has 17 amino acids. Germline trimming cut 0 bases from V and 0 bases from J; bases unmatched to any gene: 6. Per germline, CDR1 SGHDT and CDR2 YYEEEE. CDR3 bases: TGTGCCAGCAGCTTGGTCGGGGGGGCTTCTAGCACAGATACGCAGTATTTT. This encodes CASSLVGGASSTDTQYF.

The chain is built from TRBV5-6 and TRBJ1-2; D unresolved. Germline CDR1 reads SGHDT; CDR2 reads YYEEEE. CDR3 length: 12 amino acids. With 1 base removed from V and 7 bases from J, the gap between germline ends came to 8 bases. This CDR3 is CASSLLTGGYTF. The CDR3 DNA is TGTGCCAGCAGCTTGTTGACGGGTGGCTACACCTTC.

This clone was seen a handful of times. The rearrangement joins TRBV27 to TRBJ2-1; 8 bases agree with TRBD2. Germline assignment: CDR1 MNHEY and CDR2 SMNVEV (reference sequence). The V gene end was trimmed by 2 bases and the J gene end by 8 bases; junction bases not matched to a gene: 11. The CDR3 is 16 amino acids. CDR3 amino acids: CASSLRGGASKDEQFF. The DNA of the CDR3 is TGTGCCAGCAGTTTACGGGGGGGGGCCAGTAAGGATGAGCAGTTCTTC.

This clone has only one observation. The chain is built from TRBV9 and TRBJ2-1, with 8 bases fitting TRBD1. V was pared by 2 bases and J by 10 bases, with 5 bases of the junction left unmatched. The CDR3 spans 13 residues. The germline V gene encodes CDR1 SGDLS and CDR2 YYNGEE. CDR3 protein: CASSVGTGYEQFF. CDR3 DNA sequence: TGTGCCAGCAGCGTTGGGACAGGATACGAGCAGTTCTTC.

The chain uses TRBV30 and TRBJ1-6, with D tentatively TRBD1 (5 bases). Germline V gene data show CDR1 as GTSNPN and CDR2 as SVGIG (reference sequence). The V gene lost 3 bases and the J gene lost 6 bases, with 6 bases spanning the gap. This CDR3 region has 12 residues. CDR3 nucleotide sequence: TGTGCCTGGAGGGACATTAATTCACCCCTCCACTTT. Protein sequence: CAWRDINSPLHF.

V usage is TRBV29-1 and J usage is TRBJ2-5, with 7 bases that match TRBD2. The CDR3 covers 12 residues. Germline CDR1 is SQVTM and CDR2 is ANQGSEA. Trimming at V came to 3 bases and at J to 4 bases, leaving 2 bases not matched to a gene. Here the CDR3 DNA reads TGCAGCGTTGACGGGGGGAGAGAGACCCAGTACTTC. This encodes CSVDGGRETQYF. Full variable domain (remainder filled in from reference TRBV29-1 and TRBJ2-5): SAVISQKPSRDICQRGTSLTIQCQVDSQVTMMFWYRQQPGQSLTLIATANQGSEATYESGFVIDKFPISRPNLTFSTLTVSNMSPEDSSIYLCSVDGGRETQYFGPGTRLLVL.

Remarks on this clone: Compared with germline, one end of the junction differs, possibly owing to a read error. The CDR3 coding sequence is TGTGCCAGCAGCTTACGGGGCGGGGATAATTCACCCCCCCACTTT. Protein product: CASSLRGGDNSPPHF. This rearrangement joins TRBV7-3 to TRBJ1-6; the D gene is possibly TRBD1 (5 bases). This CDR3 has 15 amino acids. CDR1 and CDR2 (germline): SGHTA, FQGTGA.

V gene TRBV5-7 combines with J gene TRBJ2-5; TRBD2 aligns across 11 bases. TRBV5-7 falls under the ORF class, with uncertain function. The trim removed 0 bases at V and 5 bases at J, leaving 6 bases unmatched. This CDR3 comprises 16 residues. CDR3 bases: TGTGCCAGCAGCTTGGGACTAGCGGGGCCGGCGGAGACCCAGTACTTC. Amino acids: CASSLGLAGPAETQYF.

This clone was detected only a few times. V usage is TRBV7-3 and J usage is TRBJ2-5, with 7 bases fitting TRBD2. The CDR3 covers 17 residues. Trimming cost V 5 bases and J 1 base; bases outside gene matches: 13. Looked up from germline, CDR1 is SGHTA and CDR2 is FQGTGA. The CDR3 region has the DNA TGTGCCAGCAGCCCGGGGGGAGGGAACGGTCGCCAAGAGACCCAGTACTTC. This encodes CASSPGGGNGRQETQYF.